Shown below are 3 T cell receptor beta chains from a single sample sequenced in a study of T cells in Graves' hyperthyroidism and ophthalmopathy. The source material, RNA transcripts, was used to amplify TCR beta CDR3 regions. First-round RT-PCR targeting the TCR CDR3 was performed with the HTBI primer set. MiXCR was run by TCRdb on the multiplex PCR reads, yielding one entry per CDR3 protein. The data show hundreds of thousands of distinct CDR3 sequences, with approximately 15% seen just once and around 12% held by the top ten. Sequenced sample: blood. These receptors were collected from a woman in her forties or fifties with Graves' ophthalmopathy.

The genes are TRBV9 and TRBJ2-1; 11 positions agree with TRBD2. J was trimmed by 7 bases and V by 2 bases; bases with no gene match: 8. Germline V gene sequence: CDR1 SGDLS, CDR2 YYNGEE. The CDR3 covers 16 residues. CDR3 DNA: TGTGCCAGCAGCGTTACTAGCGGGAGAGGGATGAATGAGCAGTTCTTC. Translated, it gives CASSVTSGRGMNEQFF.

This clonotype was counted many times. The chain recombines TRBV28 with TRBJ2-1, with 7 bases matching TRBD2. Trimming cost V 3 bases and J 4 bases; bases outside gene matches: 3. Germline V gives CDR1 MDHEN, CDR2 SYDVKM. CDR3 length: 14 amino acids. The CDR3 protein is CASSFLAEYNEQFF. CDR3 bases: TGTGCCAGCAGTTTCCTAGCGGAGTACAATGAGCAGTTCTTC.

The table lists this clonotype with a few counts. The gene calls are TRBV11-2 and TRBJ2-2, with unresolved D. The ends were cut back, 5 bases at V and 4 bases at J, with 14 bases in the middle. The CDR3 is 15 amino acids. Germline-derived CDR1 and CDR2 are SGHAT and FQNNGV. Here the CDR3 reads CASSKSRYGTGELFF. CDR3 coding DNA: TGTGCCAGCAGCAAATCTAGATACGGCACCGGGGAGCTGTTTTTT.